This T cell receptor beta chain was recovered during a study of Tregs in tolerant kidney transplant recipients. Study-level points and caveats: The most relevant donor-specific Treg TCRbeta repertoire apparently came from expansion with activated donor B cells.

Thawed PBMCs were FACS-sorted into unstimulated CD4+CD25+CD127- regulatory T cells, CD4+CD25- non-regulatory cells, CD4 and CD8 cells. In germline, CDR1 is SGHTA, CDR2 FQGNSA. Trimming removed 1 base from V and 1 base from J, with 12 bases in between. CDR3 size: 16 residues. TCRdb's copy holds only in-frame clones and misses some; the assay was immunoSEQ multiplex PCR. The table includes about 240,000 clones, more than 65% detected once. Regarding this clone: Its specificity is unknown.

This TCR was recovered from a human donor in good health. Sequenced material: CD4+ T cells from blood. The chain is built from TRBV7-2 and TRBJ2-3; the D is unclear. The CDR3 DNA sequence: TGTGCCAGCAGCTTAGTCATGTGGCGACGCACAGATACGCAGTATTTT. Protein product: CASSLVMWRRTDTQYF. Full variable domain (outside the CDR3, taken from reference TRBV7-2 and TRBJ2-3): GAGVSQSPSNKVTEKGKDVELRCDPISGHTALYWYRQSLGQGLEFLIYFQGNSAPDKSGLPSDRFSAERTGGSVSTLTIQRTQQEDSAVYLCASSLVMWRRTDTQYFGPGTRLTVL.